This T cell receptor beta chain is from a study of T cell repertoires in cytomegalovirus infection. Germline V gene data show CDR1 as SGDLS and CDR2 as YYNGEE. The CDR3 runs 15 residues. J lost 6 bases, V lost 0 bases, and 3 bases had no gene match. TCRdb processed the reads anew with MiXCR; each CDR3 protein has one entry. The sample lists under 850,000 distinct CDR3 sequences; less than 40% were seen once. This clonotype was sampled from a human donor in good health (CMV status not recorded). Some clones in this sample may be carry-over from other donors' samples. The rearrangement links TRBV9 to TRBJ2-1; TRBD2 matches 10 bases. The sample was PBMCs. In DNA form, the CDR3 reads TGTGCCAGCAGCGTAGAAAGCGGGAGGGCCAATGAGCAGTTCTTC. As protein: CASSVESGRANEQFF.